This TCR beta chain is drawn from a study of blood T cell repertoires in COVID-19. The protocol was immunoSEQ multiplex PCR, while the TCRdb copy is restricted to in-frame clones and leaves out a portion. Counted here are around 100,000 clones, 75% to 95% occurring once; the ten biggest clones make up approximately 5.5%. Trimming stripped 3 bases from V and 0 bases from J, with 12 bases between. From germline, CDR1 is DFQATT and CDR2 SNEGSKA (reference sequence). The CDR3 consists of 15 residues. Sequencing was performed on peripheral blood. This clonotype was obtained from a human donor in a cohort sampled during active COVID-19. The chain employs TRBV20-1 and TRBJ1-5, with unresolved D. CDR3 in amino acids: CSASRQAHSNQPQHF. DNA for the CDR3: TGCAGTGCTAGTAGGCAGGCACATAGCAATCAGCCCCAGCATTTT.